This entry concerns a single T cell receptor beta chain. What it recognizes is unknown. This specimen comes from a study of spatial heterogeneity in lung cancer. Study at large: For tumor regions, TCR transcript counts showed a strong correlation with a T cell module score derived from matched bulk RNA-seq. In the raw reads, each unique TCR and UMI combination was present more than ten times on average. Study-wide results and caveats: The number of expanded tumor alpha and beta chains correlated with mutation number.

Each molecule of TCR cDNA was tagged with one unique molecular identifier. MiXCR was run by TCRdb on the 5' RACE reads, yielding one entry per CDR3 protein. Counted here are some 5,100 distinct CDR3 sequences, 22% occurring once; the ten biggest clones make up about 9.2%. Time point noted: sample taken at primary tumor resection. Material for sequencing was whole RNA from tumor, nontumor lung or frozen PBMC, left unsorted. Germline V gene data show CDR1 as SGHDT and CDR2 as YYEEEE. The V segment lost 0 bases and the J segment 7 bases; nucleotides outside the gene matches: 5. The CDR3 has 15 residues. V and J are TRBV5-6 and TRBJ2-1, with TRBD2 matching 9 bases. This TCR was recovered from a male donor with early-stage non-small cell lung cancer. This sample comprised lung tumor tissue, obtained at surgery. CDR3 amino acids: CASSLVSAGGNEQFF. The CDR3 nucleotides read TGTGCCAGCAGCTTGGTGTCAGCGGGAGGAAATGAGCAGTTCTTC.